These T cell receptor beta chains were read from a single sample in a study of blood T cell repertoires in COVID-19. TCRdb's copy holds only in-frame clones and misses some; the assay was immunoSEQ multiplex PCR. The sample shows roughly 47,000 clones, about 89% of them seen only once. Sequenced: peripheral blood. The source is a man aged 70-80 years with active COVID-19. Each CDR3 is given without its conserved first and last residue.

V gene: TRBV7-2; J gene: TRBJ2-7; CDR3 protein: ASSPGASGEQY
V gene: TRBV19; J gene: TRBJ1-6; CDR3 protein: ASSPGQGYSPLH
V gene: TRBV5-1; J gene: TRBJ2-5; CDR3 protein: ASSPQGAETQY
V gene: TRBV27; J gene: TRBJ2-5; CDR3 protein: ASRQGLAAETQY
V gene: TRBV4-3; J gene: TRBJ1-2; CDR3 protein: ASSQVTFAAEANYGYT
V gene: TRBV5-1; J gene: TRBJ2-4; CDR3 protein: ASSTSLQGIGLNIQY
V gene: TRBV7-9; J gene: TRBJ2-7; CDR3 protein: ASSLANKDYEQY
V gene: TRBV6-5; J gene: TRBJ2-3; CDR3 protein: ASSYGGSRIDTQY
V gene: TRBV19; J gene: TRBJ1-1; CDR3 protein: ASRHRGAGTEAF
V gene: TRBV6-1; J gene: TRBJ2-7; CDR3 protein: ASSEQASYEQY
V gene: TRBV6-6; J gene: TRBJ1-5; CDR3 protein: ASSQTGGARNQPQH
V gene: TRBV28; J gene: TRBJ2-5; CDR3 protein: ASSSDREETQY
V gene: TRBV6-6; J gene: TRBJ2-7; CDR3 protein: ASNGARGTPYEQY
V gene: TRBV5-1; J gene: TRBJ2-7; CDR3 protein: ASSLPDSYEQY
V gene: TRBV4-2; J gene: TRBJ2-5; CDR3 protein: ASSQGGVQETQY
V gene: TRBV5-1; J gene: TRBJ2-5; CDR3 protein: ASSLAPRGLGQETQY
V gene: TRBV7-2; J gene: TRBJ2-5; CDR3 protein: ASSFPSQETQY
V gene: TRBV19; J gene: TRBJ2-5; CDR3 protein: ASTSTGNAKTQY
V gene: TRBV15; J gene: TRBJ2-7; CDR3 protein: ATSRNRGSGYEQY
V gene: TRBV16; J gene: TRBJ1-1; CDR3 protein: ASSQEGQGANTEAF
V gene: TRBV5-1; J gene: TRBJ2-5; CDR3 protein: ASSLGGGQETQY
V gene: TRBV5-1; J gene: TRBJ2-2; CDR3 protein: ASSFALAGTTGELF
V gene: TRBV6-6; J gene: TRBJ2-2; CDR3 protein: ASKGTGDTGELF
V gene: TRBV5-1; J gene: TRBJ1-2; CDR3 protein: ASSLDSTNYGYT
V gene: TRBV7-9; J gene: TRBJ1-3; CDR3 protein: ASSLAWGFGNTIY
V gene: TRBV5-1; J gene: TRBJ2-7; CDR3 protein: ASSLAGGGNYEQY
V gene: TRBV4-1; J gene: TRBJ1-6; CDR3 protein: ASSHLHSPLH
V gene: TRBV6-5; J gene: TRBJ1-4; CDR3 protein: ASSNDRGANEKLF
V gene: TRBV4-2; J gene: TRBJ2-3; CDR3 protein: ASSLVGGGLSGTDTQY
V gene: TRBV28; J gene: TRBJ2-5; CDR3 protein: ASKRGGQETQY
V gene: TRBV7-2; J gene: TRBJ2-7; CDR3 protein: ASSHTGTGRLTTTEQY
V gene: TRBV21-1; J gene: TRBJ2-7; CDR3 protein: ASSKSGGGEYEQY
V gene: TRBV28; J gene: TRBJ1-1; CDR3 protein: ASSPHQGTDTEAF
V gene: TRBV5-1; J gene: TRBJ1-4; CDR3 protein: ASSLDRVPTNEKLF
V gene: TRBV2; J gene: TRBJ2-5; CDR3 protein: ASSGEAGGRETQY
V gene: TRBV7-2; J gene: TRBJ2-7; CDR3 protein: ASSQRGGGVMEQY
V gene: TRBV6-2/TRBV6-3; J gene: TRBJ2-1; CDR3 protein: ASSYNRDNEQF
V gene: TRBV9; J gene: TRBJ2-3; CDR3 protein: ASSAILSGDTQY
V gene: TRBV19; J gene: TRBJ2-7; CDR3 protein: ASSIGTGDSYEQY
V gene: TRBV19; J gene: TRBJ1-2; CDR3 protein: ASRSSPLGDNYGYT
V gene: TRBV14; J gene: TRBJ1-1; CDR3 protein: ASSQYIGGTEAF
V gene: TRBV9; J gene: TRBJ1-4; CDR3 protein: ASSSRTGRGGEEKLF
V gene: TRBV11-2; J gene: TRBJ1-5; CDR3 protein: ASSIDRGRHQPQH
V gene: TRBV28; J gene: TRBJ2-7; CDR3 protein: ASTQGGAHSYEQY
V gene: TRBV7-9; J gene: TRBJ2-5; CDR3 protein: ASSLVRGQGAGETQY